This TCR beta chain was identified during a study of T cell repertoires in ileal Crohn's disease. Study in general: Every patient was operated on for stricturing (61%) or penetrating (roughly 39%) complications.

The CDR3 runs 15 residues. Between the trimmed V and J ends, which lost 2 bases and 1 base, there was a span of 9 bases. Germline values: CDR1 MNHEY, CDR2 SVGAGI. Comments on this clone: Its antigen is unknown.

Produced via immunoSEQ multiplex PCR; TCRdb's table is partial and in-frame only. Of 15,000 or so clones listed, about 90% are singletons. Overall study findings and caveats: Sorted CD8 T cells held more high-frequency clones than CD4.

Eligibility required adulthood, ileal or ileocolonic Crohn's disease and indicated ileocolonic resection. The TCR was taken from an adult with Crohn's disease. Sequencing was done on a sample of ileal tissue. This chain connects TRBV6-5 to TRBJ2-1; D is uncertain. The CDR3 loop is CASSYTEISYNEQFF. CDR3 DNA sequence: TGTGCCAGCAGTTACACAGAGATTTCCTACAATGAGCAGTTCTTC.